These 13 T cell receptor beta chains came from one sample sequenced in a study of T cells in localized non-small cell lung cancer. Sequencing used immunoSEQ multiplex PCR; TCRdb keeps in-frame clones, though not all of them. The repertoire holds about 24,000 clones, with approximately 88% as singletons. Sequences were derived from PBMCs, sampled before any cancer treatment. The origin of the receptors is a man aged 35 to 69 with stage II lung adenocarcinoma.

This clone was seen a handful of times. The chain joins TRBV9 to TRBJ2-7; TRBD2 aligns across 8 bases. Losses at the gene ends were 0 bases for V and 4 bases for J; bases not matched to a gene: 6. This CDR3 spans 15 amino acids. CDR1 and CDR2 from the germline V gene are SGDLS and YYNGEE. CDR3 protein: CASSVGGEREYEQYF. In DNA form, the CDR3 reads TGTGCCAGCAGCGTAGGAGGGGAGCGGGAGTACGAGCAGTACTTC.

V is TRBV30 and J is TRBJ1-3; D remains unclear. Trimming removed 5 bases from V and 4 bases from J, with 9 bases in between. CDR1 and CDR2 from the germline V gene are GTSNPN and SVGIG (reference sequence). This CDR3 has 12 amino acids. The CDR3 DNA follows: TGTGCCTGGGAGACGGGGGGAAACACCATATATTTT. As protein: CAWETGGNTIYF.

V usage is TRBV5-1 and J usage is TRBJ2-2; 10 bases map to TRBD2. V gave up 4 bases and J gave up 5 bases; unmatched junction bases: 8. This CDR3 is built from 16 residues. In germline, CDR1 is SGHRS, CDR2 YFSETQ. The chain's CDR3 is CASSAASGGGTGELFF. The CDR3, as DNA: TGCGCCAGCAGCGCGGCTAGCGGGGGAGGAACCGGGGAGCTGTTTTTT.

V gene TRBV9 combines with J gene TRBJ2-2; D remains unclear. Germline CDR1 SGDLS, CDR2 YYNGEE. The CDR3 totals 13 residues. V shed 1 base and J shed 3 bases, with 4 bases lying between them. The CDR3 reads CASSVRDTGELFF. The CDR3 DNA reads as TGTGCCAGCAGCGTACGGGACACCGGGGAGCTGTTTTTT.

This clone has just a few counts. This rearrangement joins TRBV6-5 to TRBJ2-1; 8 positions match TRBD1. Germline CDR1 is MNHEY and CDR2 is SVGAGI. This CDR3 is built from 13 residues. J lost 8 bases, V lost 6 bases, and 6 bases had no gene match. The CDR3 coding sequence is TGTGCCAGCAGCCGCGACAGGGGTCATGAGCAGTTCTTC. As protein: CASSRDRGHEQFF.

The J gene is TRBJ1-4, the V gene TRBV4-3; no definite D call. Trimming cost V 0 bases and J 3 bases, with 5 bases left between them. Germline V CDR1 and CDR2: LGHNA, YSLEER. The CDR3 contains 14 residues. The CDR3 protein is CASSQDTANEKLFF. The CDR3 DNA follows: TGCGCCAGCAGCCAAGATACGGCTAATGAAAAACTGTTTTTT.

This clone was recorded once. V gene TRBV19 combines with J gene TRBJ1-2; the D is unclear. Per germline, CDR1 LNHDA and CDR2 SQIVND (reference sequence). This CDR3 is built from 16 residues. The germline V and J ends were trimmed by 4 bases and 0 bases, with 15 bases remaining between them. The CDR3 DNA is TGTGCCAGTAGTAGTGGAATGATCCCCGCTAACTATGGCTACACCTTC. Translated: CASSSGMIPANYGYTF. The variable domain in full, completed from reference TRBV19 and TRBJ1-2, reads DGGITQSPKYLFRKEGQNVTLSCEQNLNHDAMYWYRQDPGQGLRLIYYSQIVNDFQKGDIAEGYSVSREKKESFPLTVTSAQKNPTAFYLCASSSGMIPANYGYTFGSGTRLTVV.

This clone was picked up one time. CDR3 coding DNA: TGTGCCAGCAGCCCAGTACAGGGGGCCAGGTTGTCACCCCTCCACTTT. Its protein product is CASSPVQGARLSPLHF. The chain links TRBV7-2 to TRBJ1-6; 9 nucleotides align to TRBD1. The CDR3 is 16 residues long. J gave up 10 bases and V 5 bases, and 12 bases lay outside the gene matches. CDR1 and CDR2 (germline): SGHTA, FQGNSA.

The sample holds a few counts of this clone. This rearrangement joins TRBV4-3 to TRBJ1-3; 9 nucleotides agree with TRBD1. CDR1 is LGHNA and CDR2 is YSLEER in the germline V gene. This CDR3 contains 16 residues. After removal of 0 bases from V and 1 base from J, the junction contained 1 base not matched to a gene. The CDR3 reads CASSQDGTGSGNTIYF. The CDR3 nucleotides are TGCGCCAGCAGCCAAGATGGGACAGGGTCTGGAAACACCATATATTTT.

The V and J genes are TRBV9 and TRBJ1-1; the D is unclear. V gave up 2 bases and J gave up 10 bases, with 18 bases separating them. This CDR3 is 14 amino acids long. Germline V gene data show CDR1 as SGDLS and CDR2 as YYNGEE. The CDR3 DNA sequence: TGTGCCAGCAGCGTGTCGCTAGGGCGCGAGTCAGCTTTCTTT. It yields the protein CASSVSLGRESAFF.

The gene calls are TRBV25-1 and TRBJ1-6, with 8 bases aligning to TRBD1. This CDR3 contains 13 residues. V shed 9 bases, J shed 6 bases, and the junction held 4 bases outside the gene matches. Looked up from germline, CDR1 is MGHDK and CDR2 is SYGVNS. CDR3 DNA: TGTGCCAGTACAGGACAGGGTAATTCACCCCTCCACTTT. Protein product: CASTGQGNSPLHF.

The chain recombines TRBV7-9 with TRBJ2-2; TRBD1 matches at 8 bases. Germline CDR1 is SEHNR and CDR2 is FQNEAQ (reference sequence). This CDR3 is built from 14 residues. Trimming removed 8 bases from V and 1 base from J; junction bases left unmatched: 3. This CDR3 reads CASVDRGNTGELFF. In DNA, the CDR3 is TGTGCCAGCGTTGACAGGGGGAACACCGGGGAGCTGTTTTTT.

CDR3 loop: CASNPRPPGQHEKLFF. The CDR3 DNA reads TGTGCCAGTAACCCAAGGCCCCCGGGACAGCATGAAAAACTGTTTTTT. The V gene is TRBV19, the J gene TRBJ1-4; 7 positions match TRBD1. The V gene end was trimmed by 7 bases and the J gene end by 6 bases; junction bases not matched to a gene: 14. This CDR3 is built from 16 residues. Looked up from germline, CDR1 is LNHDA and CDR2 is SQIVND (reference sequence).